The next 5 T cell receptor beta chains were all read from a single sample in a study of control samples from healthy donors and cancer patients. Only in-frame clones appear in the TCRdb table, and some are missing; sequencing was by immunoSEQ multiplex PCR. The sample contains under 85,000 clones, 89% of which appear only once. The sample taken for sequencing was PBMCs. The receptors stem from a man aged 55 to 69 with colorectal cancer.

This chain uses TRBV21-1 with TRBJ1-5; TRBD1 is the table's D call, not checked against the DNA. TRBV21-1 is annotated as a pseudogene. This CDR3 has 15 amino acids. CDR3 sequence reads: CASSKIGQGRQPQHF. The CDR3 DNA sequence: TGTGCCAGCAGCAAGATAGGGCAGGGGCGACAGCCCCAGCATTTT.

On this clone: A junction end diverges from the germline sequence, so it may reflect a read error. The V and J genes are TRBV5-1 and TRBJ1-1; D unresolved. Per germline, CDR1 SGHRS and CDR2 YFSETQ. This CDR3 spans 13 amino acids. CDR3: CASSFLGNTGAFF. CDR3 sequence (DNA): TGCGCCAGCAGCTTCCTGGGGAACACTGGAGCTTTCTTT.

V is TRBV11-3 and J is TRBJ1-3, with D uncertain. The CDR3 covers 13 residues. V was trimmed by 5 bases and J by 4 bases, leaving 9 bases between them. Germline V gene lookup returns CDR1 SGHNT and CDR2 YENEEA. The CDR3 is CASSTFGGNTIYF. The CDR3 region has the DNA TGTGCCAGCAGCACGTTTGGGGGAAACACCATATATTTT.

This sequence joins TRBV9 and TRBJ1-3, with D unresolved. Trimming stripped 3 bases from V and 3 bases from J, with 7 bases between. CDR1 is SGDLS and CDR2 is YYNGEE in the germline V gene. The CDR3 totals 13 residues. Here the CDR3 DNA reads TGTGCCAGCAGCGAGGAGGTTGGAAACACCATATATTTT. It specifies CASSEEVGNTIYF.

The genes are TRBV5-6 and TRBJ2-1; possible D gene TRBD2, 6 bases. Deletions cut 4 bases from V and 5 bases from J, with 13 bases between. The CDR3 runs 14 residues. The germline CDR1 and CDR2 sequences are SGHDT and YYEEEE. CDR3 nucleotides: TGTGCCAGCAGCCTCCGGGACTCTCACAATGAGCAGTTCTTC. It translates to CASSLRDSHNEQFF.